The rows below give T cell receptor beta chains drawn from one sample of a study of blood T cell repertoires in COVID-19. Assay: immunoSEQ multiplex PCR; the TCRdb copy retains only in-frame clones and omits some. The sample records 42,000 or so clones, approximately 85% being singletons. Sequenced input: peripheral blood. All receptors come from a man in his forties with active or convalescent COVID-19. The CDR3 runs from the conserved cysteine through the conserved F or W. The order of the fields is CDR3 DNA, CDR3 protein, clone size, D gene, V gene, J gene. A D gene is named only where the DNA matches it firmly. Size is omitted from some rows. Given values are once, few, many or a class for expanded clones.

TGTGCCAGTACCCCGGGCCCCGGGGACTCCTACGAGCAGTACTTC,CASTPGPGDSYEQYF,.,.,TRBV19,TRBJ2-7
TGCGCCAGCAGCTTAAATTGGGGGACAAAGTATGGCTACACCTTC,CASSLNWGTKYGYTF,.,.,TRBV5-1,TRBJ1-2
TGTGCCAGCAGCCATCTTAACAGGGGTAATGAAAAACTGTTTTTT,CASSHLNRGNEKLFF,.,TRBD1,TRBV5-6,TRBJ1-4
TGTGCCAGCAGCTTAGCGTATCAGTCCGGGGGAGCTTTCTTT,CASSLAYQSGGAFF,few,.,TRBV7-9,TRBJ1-1
TGTGCCAGCAGTGAATTTGGGGACAGCCAAGAGACCCAGTACTTC,CASSEFGDSQETQYF,.,TRBD1,TRBV25-1,TRBJ2-5
TGTGCCAGCAGCTTATTTCGGGATAACCCTTCGACAGATACGCAGTATTTT,CASSLFRDNPSTDTQYF,.,.,TRBV7-9,TRBJ2-3
TGTGCCAGCAGTCCCCAGGGCGGAACGAACACCGGGGAGCTGTTTTTT,CASSPQGGTNTGELFF,few,.,TRBV4-2,TRBJ2-2
TGTGCCAGCAGCTTGGACCGGGGGAACACTGAAGCTTTCTTT,CASSLDRGNTEAFF,.,.,TRBV5-6,TRBJ1-1
TGTGCCAGCAGCGCCTCCGGGACTAGCGGGGGGAATGAGCAGTTCTTC,CASSASGTSGGNEQFF,.,TRBD2,TRBV11-3,TRBJ2-1
TGTGCCAGCAGGAGGGGGCCCGCAACTAATGAAAAACTGTTTTTT,CASRRGPATNEKLFF,.,TRBD1,TRBV2,TRBJ1-4
TGTGCCAGCTCACCACGGGCAGGGGTTTCAGATACGCAGTATTTT,CASSPRAGVSDTQYF,.,.,TRBV18,TRBJ2-3
TGTGCCAGCTCACCCCCAGGGGGTTCTAATCAGCCCCAGCATTTT,CASSPPGGSNQPQHF,.,TRBD1,TRBV18,TRBJ1-5
TGTGCCAGCAGCCCGGGGACAGCCACAGATACGCAGTATTTT,CASSPGTATDTQYF,.,TRBD1,TRBV7-2,TRBJ2-3
TGTGCCAGCAGCTTAGGTCAGGGCGCAAACACCATATATTTT,CASSLGQGANTIYF,.,.,TRBV7-9,TRBJ1-3
TGTGCCAGCAGACCACAGGGTGTCACCTACGAGCAGTACTTC,CASRPQGVTYEQYF,.,.,TRBV5-4,TRBJ2-7
TGTGCCATCAATGGGGGACCGGGACACCAAAACACTGAAGCTTTCTTT,CAINGGPGHQNTEAFF,.,.,TRBV10-3,TRBJ1-1
TGCAGCGCCGATCACAGGGGTAACTATGGCTACACCTTC,CSADHRGNYGYTF,.,TRBD1,TRBV29-1,TRBJ1-2
TGTGCCAGCAACGGACATACCTCTGGAAACACCATATATTTT,CASNGHTSGNTIYF,.,.,TRBV6-5,TRBJ1-3
TGTGCCAGCAGCCCGGTACAGGGGGCTTATGGCTACACCTTC,CASSPVQGAYGYTF,.,TRBD1,TRBV5-6,TRBJ1-2
TGCAGTGCTAGTGACAGGGTATCTGGAAACACCATATATTTT,CSASDRVSGNTIYF,.,TRBD1,TRBV20-1,TRBJ1-3
TGTGCCAGCAGCCCAGCCGGGACAGGGGTTCAGTCTGGAAACACCATATATTTT,CASSPAGTGVQSGNTIYF,.,TRBD1,TRBV16,TRBJ1-3
TGTGCCAGCAGCCGCCTATCGGCCGGGACAGATACGCAGTATTTT,CASSRLSAGTDTQYF,.,.,TRBV3-1/TRBV3-2,TRBJ2-3
TGTGCCAGCAGCTTATCTTTTGGACAGGGTGACGGCTACACCTTC,CASSLSFGQGDGYTF,.,TRBD1,TRBV7-9,TRBJ1-2
TGTGCCAGCAGCTTTGGACAGGGAAACACTGAAGCTTTCTTT,CASSFGQGNTEAFF,.,TRBD1,TRBV11-2,TRBJ1-1
TGCGCCAGCAGCCAAGATTACGGGTCTGGGGCCAACGTCCTGACTTTC,CASSQDYGSGANVLTF,.,.,TRBV4-1,TRBJ2-6
TGTGCCAGCAGCCGTGGACAGGGCTACACCTTC,CASSRGQGYTF,once,.,TRBV3-1/TRBV3-2,TRBJ1-2
TGTGCCAGCAGTCCGTCCACCGGGGAGCTGTTTTTT,CASSPSTGELFF,.,.,TRBV27,TRBJ2-2